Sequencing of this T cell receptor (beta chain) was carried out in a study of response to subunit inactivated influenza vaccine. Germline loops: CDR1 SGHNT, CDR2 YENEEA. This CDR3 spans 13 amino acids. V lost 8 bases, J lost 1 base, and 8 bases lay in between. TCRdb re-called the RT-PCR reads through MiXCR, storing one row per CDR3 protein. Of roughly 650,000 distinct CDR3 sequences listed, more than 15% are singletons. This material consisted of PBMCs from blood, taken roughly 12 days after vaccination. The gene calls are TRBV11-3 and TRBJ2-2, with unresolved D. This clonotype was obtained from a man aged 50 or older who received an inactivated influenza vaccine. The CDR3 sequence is CASEKENTGELFF. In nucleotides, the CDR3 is TGTGCCAGCGAAAAGGAGAACACCGGGGAGCTGTTTTTT.